These T cell receptor beta chains were read from a single sample in a study of T-cell memory formation after mild COVID-19. TCRdb processed the 5' RACE reads anew with MiXCR; each CDR3 protein has one entry. Among about 600,000 distinct CDR3 sequences listed, about 20% were seen once. The sample comprised PBMCs or a T cell subset sorted from them (not recorded which). The receptors stem from an adult woman who had mild COVID-19 (a few samples of this study predate the infection). Cell type and time point are not known. CDR3s include the opening cysteine and the closing phenylalanine or tryptophan. The D gene is left open where the match is weak. For some rows the clone size is stated as once, few or many, or as a class when expanded; others skip it.

d_call | j_call | v_call | clone_size | cdr3_nt | cdr3_aa
TRBD1 | TRBJ1-2 | TRBV4-2 | - | TGTGCCAGCAGCCAAGATGAGGGACAGGGAACCTATGGCTACACCTTC | CASSQDEGQGTYGYTF
- | TRBJ2-4 | TRBV10-3 | few | TGTGCCATCAGTGAGGGGATAGCCAAAAACATTCAGTACTTC | CAISEGIAKNIQYF
TRBD1 | TRBJ2-7 | TRBV7-8 | few | TGTGCCAGCAGCTTAGGTACAGGGGTCCCTAGGGAGCAGTACTTC | CASSLGTGVPREQYF
- | TRBJ1-2 | TRBV7-2 | - | TGTGCCAGCAGCCCTAGCGTCAGTCCGGATGGCTACACCTTC | CASSPSVSPDGYTF
- | TRBJ2-7 | TRBV7-9 | few | TGTGCCAGCAGTTCCCCAGGGGAGGCCTCCTACGAGCAGTACTTC | CASSSPGEASYEQYF
TRBD2 | TRBJ2-7 | TRBV6-5 | few | TGTGCCAGCAGTTACTCTGGGACTAGCTGGGGGCAGTACTTC | CASSYSGTSWGQYF
TRBD1 | TRBJ1-2 | TRBV12-5 | few | TGTGCTAGTGGTTCTCCTCAGGACAGGGCCCACTATGGCTACACCTTC | CASGSPQDRAHYGYTF
- | TRBJ2-3 | TRBV6-6 | few | TGTGCCAGCAGGCGTGGTAGGGCAGATACGCAGTATTTT | CASRRGRADTQYF
- | TRBJ2-2 | TRBV9 | few | TGTGCCAGCAGCGTATCACCCTACCCTTTTGAGCACACCGGGGAGCTGTTTTTT | CASSVSPYPFEHTGELFF
- | TRBJ2-7 | TRBV20-1 | few | TGCAGTGCTAGGCCCGATTACGAGCAGTACTTC | CSARPDYEQYF
- | TRBJ2-7 | TRBV6-2/TRBV6-3 | - | TGTGCCAGCAGTTACTCTCGCACAGATCTGTACTTC | CASSYSRTDLYF
- | TRBJ1-1 | TRBV11-2 | few | TGTGCCAGCAGCCGGTGGGGCACTGAAGCTTTCTTT | CASSRWGTEAFF
- | TRBJ2-3 | TRBV5-1 | few | TGCGCCAGCAGCTTGGCCTCGGCAGCTTCCACAGATACGCAGTATTTT | CASSLASAASTDTQYF
- | TRBJ2-4 | TRBV19 | - | TGTGCCAGTAGTACGCGGGACAGAGGGAAAAACATTCAGTACTTC | CASSTRDRGKNIQYF
- | TRBJ1-6 | TRBV20-1 | - | TGCAGTGCTAGAGGGGGACGGTATAATTCACCCCTCCACTTT | CSARGGRYNSPLHF
- | TRBJ2-1 | TRBV4-1 | - | TGCGCCAGCAGTGCGGAAGCCTACAATGAGCAGTTCTTC | CASSAEAYNEQFF
- | TRBJ2-1 | TRBV5-1 | - | TGCGCCAGCAGCGCGGGACAGCACAATGAGCAGTTCTTC | CASSAGQHNEQFF
- | TRBJ1-5 | TRBV12-3/TRBV12-4 | - | TGTGCCAGCAGTTTTGCCCGCTATGCCCAGCCCCAGCATTTT | CASSFARYAQPQHF
TRBD2 | TRBJ2-3 | TRBV4-1 | - | TGCGCCAGCAGCCAAGGGACTAGCGGAGCAACAGATACGCAGTATTTT | CASSQGTSGATDTQYF
TRBD1 | TRBJ1-2 | TRBV9 | few | TGTGCCAGCAGCCCAACCCCCACACAGGGGCTCTATGGCTACACCTTC | CASSPTPTQGLYGYTF
TRBD1 | TRBJ2-1 | TRBV5-1 | few | TGCGCCAGCAGCTTGGATGGACAGGACGATGAGCAGTTCTTC | CASSLDGQDDEQFF
TRBD1 | TRBJ2-7 | TRBV6-1 | - | TGTGCCAGCAGGCCCAGGGGGGACAGGGGCTCCTACGAGCAGTACTTC | CASRPRGDRGSYEQYF
- | TRBJ2-7 | TRBV27 | few | TGTGCCAGCAGTCCCCGGTGGGGGAGGCTCTACGAGCAGTACTTC | CASSPRWGRLYEQYF